The present entry profiles one TCR beta chain with its context. Its antigen is currently unknown. At one of its ends the junction is not consistent with the germline gene, which may arise from a read error. This CDR3 has 15 amino acids. Germline CDR1 is MNHNY and CDR2 is SVGAGI (reference sequence). This entry belongs to a study of cytomegalovirus exposure and HLA in healthy donors. Study information: A preliminary data release comprised 80 million or so unique TCRs obtained from HLA-typed donors.

Findings and limits, study-wide: A later analysis revealed that TCR association rates differed between HLA loci, peaking at DRB1 and bottoming out at HLA-C.

PCR amplification relied on 60 Vbeta primers (plus 13 Jbeta primers). Only in-frame clones appear in the TCRdb table, and some are missing; sequencing was by immunoSEQ multiplex PCR. The sample shows about 150,000 clones, around 80% of them seen only once. The sequenced material came from PBMCs. The rearrangement links TRBV6-6 to TRBJ2-1; 7 bases fit TRBD2. The TCR originated in a boy between 2 and 15 years old in good health and CMV-seronegative. The CDR3 nucleotides read TGTGCCAGCAGTGACTCTAGCGGCTCCTACAATGAGCAGTTCTTC. Translation: CASSDSSGSYNEQFF.